Listed below are T cell receptor beta chains from one sample, sequenced in a study of shared clonotypes between healthy human individuals. Sequencing used immunoSEQ multiplex PCR; TCRdb keeps in-frame clones, though not all of them. The top ten hold less than 0.12% of the sample, which has hundreds of thousands of clones, 90% to 97% seen once. The source material was naive CD8+ T cells sorted from blood. These receptors all come from a young woman in good health. The CDR3 runs from the conserved cysteine through the conserved F or W. D genes are given only for firm matches. Where a row states a size, it is once, few, many or the class of an expanded clone; other rows omit it.

.,.,TRBV6-5,TRBJ2-1,CASSYSGDEQFF,TGTGCCAGCAGTTACTCAGGCGATGAGCAGTTCTTC
.,.,TRBV5-6,TRBJ2-7,CASSLFSAGSAYEQYF,TGTGCCAGCAGCTTGTTCTCCGCAGGGTCGGCCTACGAGCAGTACTTC
.,TRBD1,TRBV6-5,TRBJ1-4,CASSWTGNGEKLFF,TGTGCCAGCAGTTGGACAGGGAATGGTGAAAAACTGTTTTTT
.,.,TRBV2,TRBJ1-2,CASSVSPNYGYTF,TGTGCCAGCAGTGTTTCCCCAAACTATGGCTACACCTTC
.,.,TRBV7-9,TRBJ2-1,CASSLDGQLYNEQFF,TGTGCCAGCAGCTTAGACGGACAGCTTTACAATGAGCAGTTCTTC
few,.,TRBV29-1,TRBJ1-1,CSEVQGGGRTEAFF,TGCAGCGAGGTACAGGGAGGAGGAAGGACTGAAGCTTTCTTT
.,TRBD1,TRBV4-1,TRBJ1-1,CASSQIGTDEAFF,TGCGCCAGCAGCCAAATTGGGACAGATGAAGCTTTCTTT
.,TRBD1,TRBV28,TRBJ1-1,CASSFRTGGVTEAFF,TGTGCCAGCAGTTTCCGGACAGGGGGCGTCACTGAAGCTTTCTTT
.,.,TRBV5-1,TRBJ1-2,CASSLAPNYGYTF,TGCGCCAGCAGCTTGGCACCGAACTATGGCTACACCTTC
.,.,TRBV5-5,TRBJ2-7,CASSFPYLSVEQYF,TGTGCCAGCAGCTTTCCCTACCTCTCTGTTGAGCAGTACTTC
once,TRBD2,TRBV5-6,TRBJ2-1,CASSLSGLADEQFF,TGTGCCAGCAGCTTGAGCGGACTAGCCGATGAGCAGTTCTTC
.,TRBD1,TRBV5-6,TRBJ1-2,CASSYRQGARFGYTF,TGTGCCAGCAGCTACCGACAGGGGGCGCGCTTTGGCTACACCTTC
.,.,TRBV4-1,TRBJ2-7,CASSQSSHEQYF,TGCGCCAGCAGCCAAAGCAGTCACGAGCAGTACTTC
once,TRBD2,TRBV19,TRBJ2-1,CASRSGQATSGRAYNEQFF,TGTGCCAGTAGGTCCGGACAGGCGACTAGCGGGAGGGCCTACAATGAGCAGTTCTTC
.,.,TRBV7-9,TRBJ2-7,CASSLSASGYEQYF,TGTGCCAGCAGCTTATCTGCTTCAGGCTACGAGCAGTACTTC
once,TRBD1,TRBV7-6,TRBJ2-7,CASSPDRGFTYEQYF,TGTGCCAGCAGCCCAGACAGGGGGTTTACCTACGAGCAGTACTTC
.,TRBD2,TRBV29-1,TRBJ2-3,CSVPKIGQTSGPPLPTDTQYF,TGCAGCGTGCCCAAGATAGGCCAGACTAGCGGGCCACCCTTACCCACAGATACGCAGTATTTT
.,.,TRBV10-1,TRBJ1-3,CASPTPVLSGNTIYF,TGCGCCAGCCCGACGCCGGTTCTCTCTGGAAACACCATATATTTT
.,TRBD2,TRBV4-2,TRBJ2-1,CASSQGSIGRGEQFF,TGTGCCAGCAGCCAAGGCTCGATCGGGAGGGGTGAGCAGTTCTTC
once,TRBD2,TRBV6-5,TRBJ2-3,CASSLAGRGTDTQYF,TGTGCCAGCAGTTTAGCGGGACGGGGCACAGATACGCAGTATTTT
.,.,TRBV5-1,TRBJ2-7,CASSLRALNSYEQYF,TGCGCCAGCAGCTTGAGGGCTCTTAACTCCTACGAGCAGTACTTC
.,TRBD2,TRBV5-1,TRBJ2-2,CASSLFHGGSAGELFF,TGCGCCAGCAGCTTGTTTCACGGCGGGAGTGCCGGGGAGCTGTTTTTT
.,TRBD2,TRBV11-2,TRBJ2-1,CASSSLAASLEQFF,TGTGCCAGCAGCTCTCTAGCGGCCTCCCTCGAGCAGTTCTTC